The clone carrying this TCR beta chain was seen a few times. Its specificity is not known. CDR3 size: 14 residues. The germline gives CDR1 SQVTM, CDR2 ANQGSEA. V was pared by 3 bases and J by 2 bases, with 13 bases between. This sample stems from a study of blood T cells in healthy people across ages. Healthy individuals of Caucasian origin from Russia, aged 6 to 90, served as donors. Per individual sample, total RNA of at least 5.5 micrograms was extracted. The use of a sample-barcoded 5' primer and a J-beta primer mix characterized a second PCR of roughly 7 to 11 cycles. TCRdb reprocessed the 5' RACE reads via MiXCR and lists one record per CDR3 protein. The sample contains about 830,000 distinct CDR3 sequences, around two thirds of which appear only once. Findings and caveats of the study: Diversity figures derived from one million T cells were judged to underestimate the true value. Higher diversity, along with more naive CD4+ cells, distinguished long-lived donors from aged donors.

The sequence derives from a man aged 30-40 years in good health. The source material was blood. The rearrangement joins TRBV29-1 to TRBJ2-5, with D tentatively TRBD1 or TRBD2 (6 bases each). The CDR3 nucleotides read TGCAGCGTTGAGAGGGGGACTTCTCAAGAGACCCAGTACTTC. Translation gives CSVERGTSQETQYF.